These 3 T cell receptor beta chains share one sample of origin, sequenced in a study of HIV-infected patients and healthy controls. The repertoire came from unfractionated whole blood and reflected all unsorted peripheral T cells. Alpha and beta constant-region primers primed reverse transcription of around 500 ng RNA. Using multiplexing indices, alpha and beta chain libraries were generated apart by chain-specific third strand synthesis. TCRdb used MiXCR to reprocess the 5' RACE reads, holding one entry per CDR3 protein. The table includes about 9,600 distinct CDR3 sequences, approximately 7% detected once. This material consisted of blood, taken before antiretroviral therapy. The receptors were sampled from an adult with HIV infection.

In its sample, this clonotype was seen many times. The chain couples TRBV6-1 to TRBJ1-4, with D perhaps TRBD1 (5 bases). The CDR3 loop spans 11 amino acids. V dropped 6 bases and J dropped 8 bases, with 7 bases sitting between them. From germline, CDR1 is MNHNS and CDR2 SASEGT. This CDR3 reads CASRRDEKLFF. The CDR3 nucleotides read TGTGCCAGCAGAAGGGACGAAAAACTGTTTTTT.

This clonotype showed up many times. The chain uses TRBV14 and TRBJ2-1, with 12 nucleotides matching TRBD1. V was pared by 4 bases and J by 7 bases, with 8 bases of the junction left unmatched. The CDR3 has 16 amino acids. Germline V lookup: CDR1 SGHDN, CDR2 FVKESK. CDR3 loop: CASSRPGTGGWNEQFF. Here the CDR3 DNA reads TGTGCCAGCAGCCGCCCCGGGACAGGGGGCTGGAATGAGCAGTTCTTC.

Many counts were recorded for this clonotype. The gene calls are TRBV7-2 and TRBJ2-5; no clear D gene. The V end was cut by 4 bases, the J end by 5 bases, with 5 bases between. The germline CDR1 and CDR2 sequences are SGHTA and FQGNSA. The CDR3 totals 11 residues. CDR3: CASSSMETQYF. The CDR3 nucleotides read TGTGCCAGCAGCTCGATGGAGACCCAGTACTTC. The full variable domain, completed using reference TRBV7-2 and TRBJ2-5, is GAGVSQSPSNKVTEKGKDVELRCDPISGHTALYWYRQSLGQGLEFLIYFQGNSAPDKSGLPSDRFSAERTGGSVSTLTIQRTQQEDSAVYLCASSSMETQYFGPGTRLLVL.